These 9 T cell receptor beta chains were sequenced from one sample in a study of T cell responses to AZD1222 COVID-19 vaccine. The protocol was immunoSEQ multiplex PCR, while the TCRdb copy is restricted to in-frame clones and leaves out a portion. The top ten hold approximately 8.2% of the sample, which has about 110,000 clones, 90% seen once. The source was peripheral blood, collected 28 days after the second AZD1222 dose. These TCRs come from an adult who received the AZD1222 COVID-19 vaccine.

This chain links TRBV12-3 or TRBV12-4 with TRBJ1-1, with a weak D call TRBD1 (5 bases). The V and J ends lost 8 bases and 4 bases respectively, with 8 bases between them. The CDR3 is 11 amino acids. This CDR3 reads CASGGGTEAFF. The CDR3 DNA reads TGTGCCAGCGGGGGGGGCACTGAAGCTTTCTTT.

V and J are TRBV19 and TRBJ1-3; D uncertain. Germline V gene sequence: CDR1 LNHDA, CDR2 SQIVND (reference sequence). Trimming removed 9 bases at V and 0 bases at J, with 12 bases between. CDR3 size: 14 residues. The CDR3 nucleotides read TGTGCCAGCCGGGAACTAAGCTCTGGAAACACCATATATTTT. It codes for CASRELSSGNTIYF.

V usage is TRBV3-1 (or the pseudogene TRBV3-2) and J usage is TRBJ1-2, with a tentative D call TRBD1 (5 bases). CDR1 is LGHDT and CDR2 is YNNKEL in the germline V gene (reference sequence). The CDR3 loop spans 15 amino acids. V gave up 4 bases and J gave up 8 bases, with 20 bases separating them. CDR3 residues: CASSRPGPGPHGYTF. Here the CDR3 DNA reads TGTGCCAGCAGCCGACCAGGGCCAGGGCCCCACGGCTACACCTTC.

The chain employs TRBV5-6 and TRBJ1-1, with D possibly TRBD1 on 5 matching bases. Germline loops: CDR1 SGHDT, CDR2 YYEEEE. The CDR3 contains 13 residues. Trimming took 3 bases from V and 8 from J, leaving 14 bases between them. CDR3 region: CASSWDSAGEAFF. CDR3 coding DNA: TGTGCCAGCAGCTGGGACTCGGCCGGGGAAGCTTTCTTT.

This chain uses TRBV9 with TRBJ2-3; 8 bases are a match to TRBD1. Germline trimming cut 7 bases from V and 0 bases from J; bases unmatched to any gene: 7. Germline V gene lookup returns CDR1 SGDLS and CDR2 YYNGEE. The CDR3 spans 15 residues. The DNA for the CDR3 is TGTGCCAGCGGCCGGACAGGGACAAGCACAGATACGCAGTATTTT. Translation: CASGRTGTSTDTQYF.

The chain links TRBV4-3 to TRBJ2-3; 10 bases agree with TRBD2. This CDR3 is 16 amino acids long. The junction had 8 bases not matched to a gene; V was cut back by 2 bases and J by 6 bases. Germline lookup yields CDR1 LGHNA and CDR2 YSLEER. CDR3 sequence reads: CASSQKAGGPSDTQYF. Written as DNA, the CDR3 is TGCGCCAGCAGCCAAAAAGCGGGGGGGCCGTCGGATACGCAGTATTTT.

V gene TRBV5-1 combines with J gene TRBJ2-6, with D tentatively TRBD1 or TRBD2 (5 bases each). Per germline, CDR1 SGHRS and CDR2 YFSETQ. CDR3 length equals 16 residues. Trimming cost V 0 bases and J 3 bases, with 10 bases left between them. The CDR3 nucleotides are TGCGCCAGCAGCTTGGTGGGGACGGGTGGGGCCAACGTCCTGACTTTC. This translates into CASSLVGTGGANVLTF.

The chain uses TRBV4-3 and TRBJ2-4; D unclear. V lost 0 bases to trimming and J lost 0 bases, with 6 bases between them. Germline lookup yields CDR1 LGHNA and CDR2 YSLEER. The CDR3 consists of 15 residues. The CDR3 DNA sequence: TGCGCCAGCAGCCAAGACTGGTTAGCCAAAAACATTCAGTACTTC. Translated, it gives CASSQDWLAKNIQYF.

The chain uses TRBV7-2 and TRBJ2-5, with TRBD2 matching 8 bases. Looked up from germline, CDR1 is SGHTA and CDR2 is FQGNSA. This CDR3 spans 15 amino acids. The junction had 8 bases not matched to a gene; V was cut back by 3 bases and J by 5 bases. CDR3 region: CASSLWERGRETQYF. CDR3 in DNA: TGTGCCAGCAGCTTGTGGGAGCGGGGGAGGGAGACCCAGTACTTC.